These T cell receptor beta chains were read from a single sample in a study of T cell responses to AZD1222 COVID-19 vaccine. Sequenced by immunoSEQ multiplex PCR; TCRdb stores in-frame clones only, minus some. The sample records about 150,000 clones, approximately 90% being singletons. Sequencing was performed on peripheral blood, taken after recovery from COVID-19. These receptors were taken from an adult who had recovered from COVID-19. CDR3s include the opening cysteine and the closing phenylalanine or tryptophan. Fields, in order: J gene, clone size, D gene, V gene, CDR3 protein, CDR3 DNA. A D gene is named only where the DNA matches it firmly. The size field is filled for only some rows; it gives once, few, many or a size class.

>TRBJ1-6|NA|NA|TRBV4-2
CASSQAVGPLSPLHF
TGTGCCAGCAGCCAAGCGGTGGGTCCGCTTTCACCCCTCCACTTT
>TRBJ2-5|NA|NA|TRBV6-5
CASTKGTFQETQYF
TGTGCCAGCACAAAGGGGACATTCCAAGAGACCCAGTACTTC
>TRBJ1-2|NA|NA|TRBV29-1
CSVLTGNYGYTF
TGCAGCGTTCTAACAGGGAACTATGGCTACACCTTC
>TRBJ2-7|NA|NA|TRBV27
CASSLLIGNRESIAYEQYF
TGTGCCAGCAGCCTACTAATTGGCAACAGGGAAAGCATAGCCTACGAGCAGTACTTC
>TRBJ1-5|few|NA|TRBV6-6
CASTYDSERQPQHF
TGTGCCAGCACCTACGACAGCGAACGACAGCCCCAGCATTTT
>TRBJ1-4|NA|TRBD1|TRBV10-3
CAAGEGQGNEKLFF
TGTGCCGCCGGCGAAGGACAGGGGAATGAAAAACTGTTTTTT
>TRBJ1-5|NA|NA|TRBV28
CASSAGPSNQPQHF
TGTGCCAGCAGTGCGGGTCCTAGCAATCAGCCCCAGCATTTT
>TRBJ2-7|NA|TRBD1|TRBV5-1
CASSLVGQGPSSYEQYF
TGCGCCAGCAGCTTGGTAGGACAGGGGCCGAGCTCCTACGAGCAGTACTTC
>TRBJ2-5|NA|TRBD1|TRBV5-6
CASSLTGVQETQYF
TGTGCCAGCAGCTTGACAGGGGTACAAGAGACCCAGTACTTC
>TRBJ2-1|NA|TRBD1|TRBV7-2
CASSLQAGGTAYNEQFF
TGTGCCAGCAGCTTACAAGCAGGGGGCACGGCCTACAATGAGCAGTTCTTC
>TRBJ2-1|NA|NA|TRBV24-1
CATSVVNGEQFF
TGTGCCACCAGTGTAGTTAACGGTGAGCAGTTCTTC
>TRBJ2-1|NA|TRBD2|TRBV5-1
CASSSPGLAVYNEQFF
TGCGCCAGCAGCTCACCGGGACTAGCGGTATATAATGAGCAGTTCTTC
>TRBJ1-2|NA|TRBD1|TRBV13
CASSGAGQGEYGYTF
TGTGCCAGCAGCGGGGCGGGACAGGGGGAGTATGGCTACACCTTC
>TRBJ2-7|NA|NA|TRBV29-1
CSAMLESHPLEQYF
TGCAGCGCCATGCTTGAGTCTCACCCTCTCGAGCAGTACTTC
>TRBJ2-2|NA|TRBD2|TRBV5-4
CASSGLAGDNGELFF
TGTGCCAGCAGCGGACTAGCGGGAGACAACGGGGAGCTGTTTTTT
>TRBJ2-7|NA|NA|TRBV5-6
CASMGGQSYEQYF
TGTGCCAGTATGGGGGGACAGTCCTACGAGCAGTACTTC
>TRBJ1-1|NA|TRBD1|TRBV11-2
CASSLMRGRRTEAFF
TGTGCCAGCAGCTTAATGAGGGGGCGCCGGACTGAAGCTTTCTTT
>TRBJ2-6|NA|NA|TRBV4-2
CASSWERKGYKRANVLTF
TGTGCCAGCAGCTGGGAACGCAAAGGTTACAAACGGGCCAACGTCCTGACTTTC
>TRBJ2-3|NA|TRBD2|TRBV19
CASSMVAGGSDTQYF
TGTGCCAGTAGTATGGTAGCGGGAGGCTCAGATACGCAGTATTTT
>TRBJ2-7|once|TRBD2|TRBV3-1/TRBV3-2
CASSRRLAGPSGEQYF
TGTGCCAGCAGCCGAAGACTAGCGGGACCTTCGGGGGAGCAGTACTTC
>TRBJ2-2|NA|TRBD1|TRBV10-3
CAISPGQTTGELFF
TGTGCCATCAGCCCGGGACAGACCACCGGGGAGCTGTTTTTT
>TRBJ1-1|NA|NA|TRBV29-1
CSVDAHRAGTEAFF
TGCAGCGTTGATGCCCACAGGGCCGGCACTGAAGCTTTCTTT
>TRBJ1-1|NA|NA|TRBV5-1
CASSPIDRLNTEAFF
TGCGCCAGCAGCCCGATAGACAGGTTGAACACTGAAGCTTTCTTT
>TRBJ2-7|once|NA|TRBV11-2
CASSPAVEQYF
TGTGCCAGCAGCCCGGCGGTGGAGCAGTACTTC
>TRBJ2-2|NA|TRBD1|TRBV2
CASSGPPGQAPNTGELFF
TGTGCCAGCAGTGGGCCCCCTGGACAGGCCCCGAACACCGGGGAGCTGTTTTTT
>TRBJ2-3|NA|TRBD2|TRBV4-1
CASSQDTSVTDTDTQYF
TGCGCCAGCAGCCAAGATACTAGCGTGACTGACACAGATACGCAGTATTTT